Described below is a single T cell receptor (beta chain) sequence and its context. The data were taken from a study of shared clonotypes between healthy human individuals. Naive CD8 cells lacked CD45RO and underwent positive selection for CCR7, leaving out terminally differentiated effector memory CD45RA+ cells. Data came from immunoSEQ multiplex PCR; TCRdb stores just in-frame clones and leaves some out. The data hold approximately 720,000 clones, with roughly 94% observed a single time. Germline V gene lookup returns CDR1 MNHNS and CDR2 SASEGT. This CDR3 has 15 residues. The ends were cut back, 4 bases at V and 2 bases at J, with 14 bases in the middle.

The sequence was collected from a man aged 25 to 40 in good health. Material: naive CD8+ T cells sorted from blood. J is TRBJ1-1 and V is TRBV6-1; D might be TRBD1 (5 bases). CDR3 coding DNA: TGTGCCAGCAGTGGTACCGGGACGATCAACACTGAAGCTTTCTTT. Protein: CASSGTGTINTEAFF.